What follows are 24 T cell receptor beta chains derived from one specimen sequenced in a study of PD-L1 blockade in urothelial cancer. Time point indicated: peripheral blood 6 weeks after treatment start. Measured with immunoSEQ multiplex PCR; TCRdb has only the in-frame clones, and not every one. The sample has some 48,000 clones; about four fifths are singletons. This specimen consisted of PBMCs, obtained around atezolizumab (anti-PD-L1) treatment. Every receptor here comes from a man between 65 and 85 years old with urothelial cancer.

The V and J genes are TRBV29-1 and TRBJ2-1, with 10 bases identical to TRBD2. Trimming took 3 bases from V and 4 from J; bases not matched to a gene: 3. CDR3 length: 14 residues. CDR1 and CDR2 (germline): SQVTM, ANQGSEA. The CDR3 reads CSVDSGRVYNEQFF. As DNA, the CDR3 is TGCAGCGTTGACAGCGGGAGGGTATACAATGAGCAGTTCTTC.

This chain links TRBV2 with TRBJ2-5; TRBD2 is a possible D gene (5 bases). The length of the CDR3 is 13 residues. Trimming cost V 10 bases and J 6 bases, with 18 bases left between them. CDR1 and CDR2 from the germline V gene are SNHLY and FYNNEI. The DNA of the CDR3 is TGTGCCATCCGCCCAAATAGCGCGCAGACCCAGTACTTC. It is translated as CAIRPNSAQTQYF.

This chain links TRBV4-1 with TRBJ1-1; D call uncertain. Germline values: CDR1 MGHRA, CDR2 YSYEKL. Trimming took off 0 bases at V and 4 bases at J, with 9 bases between the two ends. This CDR3 is 14 amino acids long. The CDR3 coding sequence is TGCGCCAGCAGCCAAGAATGGAGGAGCACTGAAGCTTTCTTT. This codes for CASSQEWRSTEAFF.

The rearrangement joins TRBV2 to TRBJ1-2; 12 nucleotides line up with TRBD1. CDR3 length: 16 amino acids. Germline V gives CDR1 SNHLY, CDR2 FYNNEI. V shed 6 bases and J 2 bases; nucleotides not matched to a gene: 7. The CDR3 here is CASRPGTGGGNYGYTF. DNA of the CDR3: TGTGCCAGCAGACCCGGGACAGGGGGCGGAAACTATGGCTACACCTTC.

CDR3 bases: TGTGCCAGCAGTGAGTATAGCAATCAGCCCCAGCATTTT. Translation: CASSEYSNQPQHF. The V gene is TRBV28, the J gene TRBJ1-5; D uncertain. The CDR3 loop spans 13 amino acids. Germline lookup yields CDR1 MDHEN and CDR2 SYDVKM. The V and J ends lost 5 bases and 0 bases respectively, with 5 bases between them.

V and J are TRBV5-1 and TRBJ2-7, with 7 bases fitting TRBD1. The CDR3 loop spans 15 amino acids. Germline loops: CDR1 SGHRS, CDR2 YFSETQ. J gave up 1 base and V 0 bases, and 4 bases lay outside the gene matches. The CDR3 nucleotides read TGCGCCAGCAGCTTGGGGGGACAGAGGTCCTACGAGCAGTACTTC. Amino acids: CASSLGGQRSYEQYF. The full variable domain, in which reference TRBV5-1 and TRBJ2-7 provide the parts outside the CDR3, is KAGVTQTPRYLIKTRGQQVTLSCSPISGHRSVSWYQQTPGQGLQFLFEYFSETQRNKGNFPGRFSGRQFSNSRSEMNVSTLELGDSALYLCASSLGGQRSYEQYFGPGTRLTVT.

This chain joins TRBV4-1 and TRBJ2-7; no firm D call. The germline V and J ends were trimmed by 1 base and 0 bases, with 10 bases remaining between them. The CDR3 has 15 residues. Germline loops: CDR1 MGHRA, CDR2 YSYEKL. The CDR3 loop is CASSQAVLNSYEQYF. The CDR3 bases are TGCGCCAGCAGCCAAGCGGTCCTTAACTCCTACGAGCAGTACTTC.

The chain couples TRBV7-9 to TRBJ1-5, with TRBD1 as a possible D gene (5 bases). V was cut by 7 bases and J by 3 bases, with 13 bases left in between. The CDR3 totals 14 residues. Per the germline V gene, CDR1 is SEHNR and CDR2 is FQNEAQ (reference sequence). CDR3 sequence reads: CASTATGNNQPQHF. The CDR3 DNA follows: TGTGCCAGCACCGCTACAGGAAACAATCAGCCCCAGCATTTT. Together with reference TRBV7-9 and TRBJ1-5, the CDR3 gives the full variable domain: DTGVSQNPRHKITKRGQNVTFRCDPISEHNRLYWYRQTLGQGPEFLTYFQNEAQLEKSRLLSDRFSAERPKGSFSTLEIQRTEQGDSAMYLCASTATGNNQPQHFGDGTRLSIL.

The gene calls are TRBV19 and TRBJ1-1; D remains ambiguous. V was trimmed by 3 bases and J by 5 bases, leaving 10 bases between them. The CDR3 totals 13 residues. Germline V lookup: CDR1 LNHDA, CDR2 SQIVND (reference sequence). The CDR3 coding sequence is TGTGCCAGTAGTATTGACACTTGGACTGAAGCTTTCTTT. Translating it yields CASSIDTWTEAFF.

The sample holds a few counts of this clone. CDR3 in amino acids: CAISEFPGEQYF. As DNA, the CDR3 is TGTGCCATCAGTGAGTTCCCGGGCGAGCAGTACTTC. This chain joins TRBV10-3 and TRBJ2-7; no definite D call. V lost 1 base and J 6 bases, leaving 7 bases between the germline ends. In germline, CDR1 is ENHRY, CDR2 SYGVKD. The CDR3 contains 12 residues.

The chain joins TRBV11-2 to TRBJ2-1; TRBD2 aligns across 7 bases. Germline CDR1 is SGHAT and CDR2 is FQNNGV. The CDR3 loop spans 16 amino acids. The junction had 5 bases not matched to a gene; V was cut back by 3 bases and J by 0 bases. CDR3 in DNA: TGTGCCAGCAGCTTCCGCGGGAGCGGCTCCTACAATGAGCAGTTCTTC. Encoded protein: CASSFRGSGSYNEQFF.

The gene calls are TRBV2 and TRBJ2-5, with 7 positions matching TRBD2. J lost 6 bases, V lost 8 bases, and 9 bases had no gene match. Germline CDR1 is SNHLY and CDR2 is FYNNEI. This CDR3 is 13 amino acids long. The CDR3 region has the DNA TGTGCCAGCGGGGGGGGGTCCTTAAAGACCCAGTACTTC. As protein: CASGGGSLKTQYF.

The chain is built from TRBV11-2 and TRBJ1-2, with TRBD1 as a possible D gene (5 bases). Trimming pared 3 bases from V and 2 bases from J, leaving 7 bases between. This CDR3 is 13 amino acids long. In germline, CDR1 is SGHAT, CDR2 FQNNGV. CDR3 sequence reads: CASSFRQNYGYTF. CDR3 DNA: TGTGCCAGCAGCTTCCGACAGAACTATGGCTACACCTTC.

This clone was found a few times. The rearrangement links TRBV28 to TRBJ1-4; TRBD1 matches at 7 bases. This CDR3 is 15 amino acids long. The V segment lost 6 bases and the J segment 6 bases; nucleotides outside the gene matches: 10. Germline CDR1 reads MDHEN; CDR2 reads SYDVKM. CDR3 amino acids: CASRRQGVRDEKLFF. The CDR3 coding sequence is TGTGCCAGCAGGCGACAGGGCGTTCGGGATGAAAAACTGTTTTTT. Together with reference TRBV28 and TRBJ1-4, the CDR3 gives the full variable domain: DVKVTQSSRYLVKRTGEKVFLECVQDMDHENMFWYRQDPGLGLRLIYFSYDVKMKEKGDIPEGYSVSREKKERFSLILESASTNQTSMYLCASRRQGVRDEKLFFGSGTQLSVL.

J is TRBJ1-2 and V is TRBV6-1, with D possibly TRBD1 on 6 matching bases. The germline V gene encodes CDR1 MNHNS and CDR2 SASEGT. The CDR3 consists of 12 residues. With 6 bases removed from V and 8 bases from J, the gap between germline ends came to 13 bases. CDR3: CASSQDRRGYTF. The CDR3, as DNA: TGTGCCAGCAGCCAAGACAGGAGGGGCTACACCTTC.

This chain connects TRBV5-4 to TRBJ2-7, with TRBD1 as a possible D gene (6 bases). This CDR3 has 13 amino acids. Germline-derived CDR1 and CDR2 are SGHNT and YYREEE (reference sequence). Trimming removed 4 bases from V and 3 bases from J, with 11 bases in between. The CDR3 DNA is TGTGCCAGCAGCCTAAACAGGGTCTACGAGCAGTACTTC. It is translated as CASSLNRVYEQYF.

The gene calls are TRBV10-2 and TRBJ2-5; D call uncertain. With 0 bases removed from V and 5 bases from J, the gap between germline ends came to 10 bases. This CDR3 has 14 residues. Germline V gene data show CDR1 as WSHSY and CDR2 as SAAADI. The CDR3 region is CASSESPESETQYF. The CDR3 coding sequence is TGCGCCAGCAGTGAGTCTCCGGAGAGCGAGACCCAGTACTTC.

This clone showed up just a few times. The chain links TRBV5-1 to TRBJ1-1; D is ambiguous. Germline CDR1 is SGHRS and CDR2 is YFSETQ. Trimming removed 0 bases at V and 1 base at J, with 7 bases between. The CDR3 loop spans 14 amino acids. The CDR3, as DNA: TGCGCCAGCAGCTTGGGGTCGGGGAACACTGAAGCTTTCTTT. Translation: CASSLGSGNTEAFF.

This chain joins TRBV7-2 and TRBJ2-6; D might be TRBD2 (6 bases). The CDR3 has 17 residues. CDR1 and CDR2 (germline): SGHTA, FQGNSA. Trimming pared 5 bases from V and 0 bases from J, leaving 14 bases between. The CDR3 loop reads CASSQASSVSGANVLTF. The CDR3 bases are TGTGCCAGCAGCCAAGCCTCTAGCGTCTCTGGGGCCAACGTCCTGACTTTC.

This chain uses TRBV28 with TRBJ2-5; maybe TRBD1 (5 bases). Trimming stripped 5 bases from V and 1 base from J, with 14 bases between. This CDR3 has 15 amino acids. The germline V gene has CDR1 MDHEN and CDR2 SYDVKM. In DNA form, the CDR3 reads TGTGCCAGCAGTGTTAACAGGCCCGGCCAAGAGACCCAGTACTTC. It yields the protein CASSVNRPGQETQYF.

The rearrangement joins TRBV6-1 to TRBJ2-1; 11 bases line up with TRBD2. The germline V gene encodes CDR1 MNHNS and CDR2 SASEGT. With 5 bases clipped from V and 3 bases from J, the junction kept 3 bases outside the gene matches. This CDR3 region has 15 residues. The CDR3 bases are TGTGCCAGCAGTCCCCTAGCGGGAGGCTACAATGAGCAGTTCTTC. This encodes CASSPLAGGYNEQFF.

The V and J genes are TRBV7-3 and TRBJ2-3, with D unclear. The CDR3 is made up of 12 amino acids. V gave up 2 bases and J gave up 6 bases, with 6 bases separating them. CDR1 SGHTA and CDR2 FQGTGA come from the germline V gene. CDR3 loop: CASSLDTDTQYF. CDR3 DNA sequence: TGTGCCAGCAGCTTAGACACCGATACGCAGTATTTT.

This rearrangement joins TRBV7-8 to TRBJ2-5, with 8 positions matching TRBD1. The CDR3 consists of 13 residues. Trimming cost V 5 bases and J 3 bases; bases outside gene matches: 2. Germline V gene sequence: CDR1 SGHVS, CDR2 FQNEAQ. CDR3 sequence (DNA): TGTGCCAGCAGCCTGGGACAGGAAGAGACCCAGTACTTC. This gives the protein CASSLGQEETQYF.

The J gene is TRBJ1-3, the V gene TRBV30; 7 bases agree with TRBD1. The V and J ends lost 0 bases and 4 bases, in that order; junction bases with no gene match: 6. In germline, CDR1 is GTSNPN, CDR2 SVGIG (reference sequence). This CDR3 contains 15 residues. Here the CDR3 DNA reads TGTGCCTGGAGTGTACTGACAGGGACGGGAAACACCATATATTTT. Amino acid sequence: CAWSVLTGTGNTIYF.